Below, 11 T cell receptor beta chains from the same sample are listed, as sequenced in a study of shared clonotypes between healthy human individuals. TCRdb keeps only in-frame clones here, not all; method: immunoSEQ multiplex PCR. The data contain about 2 million clones, about 95% of them singletons. In the naive CD8 group, cells lacked CD45RO and were positively selected for CCR7, so terminally differentiated effector memory CD45RA+ cells were left out. The sequenced sample was naive CD8+ T cells sorted from blood. These receptors were collected from a man in his late teens or twenties in good health.

The rearrangement joins TRBV2 to TRBJ2-2; either TRBD1 or TRBD2 may fit D (6 bases each). Trimming took off 4 bases at V and 1 base at J, with 13 bases between the two ends. This CDR3 spans 16 amino acids. Looked up from germline, CDR1 is SNHLY and CDR2 is FYNNEI. In nucleotides, the CDR3 is TGTGCCAGCAGTGGTACCGAGGGGGGGAACACCGGGGAGCTGTTTTTT. The encoded protein is CASSGTEGGNTGELFF.

V and J are TRBV19 and TRBJ2-1; TRBD2 aligns across 7 bases. CDR3 length: 10 residues. Losses at the gene ends were 5 bases for V and 12 bases for J; bases not matched to a gene: 1. CDR1 and CDR2 (germline): LNHDA, SQIVND (reference sequence). CDR3 sequence reads: CASSAGVQFF. In nucleotides, the CDR3 is TGTGCCAGTAGTGCGGGGGTGCAGTTCTTC.

This sequence joins TRBV11-1 and TRBJ2-7; D is undetermined. The V end lost 0 bases, the J end lost 3 bases, and 6 bases lay between the germline ends. The CDR3 loop spans 13 amino acids. CDR1 is SGHAT, CDR2 FQDESV, per germline (reference sequence). CDR3 sequence: CASSLAMDYEQYF. CDR3 coding DNA: TGTGCCAGCAGCTTAGCGATGGACTACGAGCAGTACTTC.

This chain connects TRBV15 to TRBJ2-7; possibly TRBD1 or TRBD2 for D (6 bases each). The germline CDR1 and CDR2 sequences are LNHNV and YYDKDF (reference sequence). The V end lost 3 bases, the J end lost 4 bases, and 10 bases lay between the germline ends. This CDR3 comprises 13 residues. CDR3 sequence: CATSSRGDYEQYF. CDR3 nucleotides: TGTGCCACCAGCAGTAGGGGGGATTACGAGCAGTACTTC.

The rearrangement links TRBV25-1 to TRBJ2-7, with D possibly being TRBD2 (6 bases). The germline V gene encodes CDR1 MGHDK and CDR2 SYGVNS. V was trimmed by 5 bases and J by 4 bases, leaving 9 bases between them. The CDR3 sequence is 12 residues long. This chain's CDR3 is CASSWEEYEQYF. The CDR3, as DNA: TGTGCCAGCAGTTGGGAGGAGTACGAGCAGTACTTC.

Notes on this clone: This sample also contains other DNA sequences that code for the same CDR3. The rearrangement joins TRBV27 to TRBJ2-7, with D possibly called TRBD1 or TRBD2 (5 bases each). The CDR3 runs to 13 residues. The V end was cut by 3 bases, the J end by 2 bases, with 8 bases between. CDR1 is MNHEY and CDR2 is SMNVEV in the germline V gene (reference sequence). CDR3 region: CASSFGATYEQYF. The CDR3 coding sequence is TGTGCCAGCAGTTTCGGGGCCACCTACGAGCAGTACTTC.

The chain combines TRBV28 with TRBJ1-2; D gene ambiguous. There are 19 residues in the CDR3. From germline, CDR1 is MDHEN and CDR2 SYDVKM. Trimming cost V 2 bases and J 0 bases, with 22 bases left between them. CDR3 DNA sequence: TGTGCCAGCAGTTTAGAGGGTTCGTTTGTCGGGAAAGCTAACTATGGCTACACCTTC. Translating it yields CASSLEGSFVGKANYGYTF.

This rearrangement joins TRBV2 to TRBJ2-1; D is unclear. Trimming shortened V by 3 bases and J by 3 bases, and 6 bases separated the two germline ends. The CDR3 is 13 residues long. Germline V lookup: CDR1 SNHLY, CDR2 FYNNEI. The CDR3 DNA reads as TGTGCCAGCAGTGACCTTAACTACAATGAGCAGTTCTTC. This encodes CASSDLNYNEQFF.

The chain couples TRBV15 to TRBJ1-5, with 7 bases fitting TRBD1. There are 19 residues in the CDR3. Germline trimming cut 5 bases from V and 4 bases from J; bases unmatched to any gene: 20. Germline V gene sequence: CDR1 LNHNV, CDR2 YYDKDF (reference sequence). CDR3 DNA: TGTGCCACCAGCCCCCACCATACCGGGACAGCCGGGATTAATCAGCCCCAGCATTTT. Translating it yields CATSPHHTGTAGINQPQHF.

The chain uses TRBV4-1 and TRBJ2-2; D is unclear. The CDR3 contains 12 residues. The V gene's germline CDR1 is MGHRA and CDR2 YSYEKL. With 8 bases removed from V and 2 bases from J, the gap between germline ends came to 6 bases. CDR3: CASGFNTGELFF. The CDR3 DNA sequence: TGCGCCAGCGGATTCAACACCGGGGAGCTGTTTTTT.

The chain combines TRBV12-5 with TRBJ1-2; D might be TRBD1 (6 bases). This CDR3 comprises 13 residues. V dropped 3 bases and J dropped 8 bases, with 13 bases sitting between them. Germline V gene data show CDR1 as LGHNT and CDR2 as FRNRAP. The CDR3 nucleotides are TGTGCTAGTGGTTTCTCCAGGGGATGGGGCTACACCTTC. Translated, it gives CASGFSRGWGYTF. The variable domain in full, with the rest retrieved from reference TRBV12-5 and TRBJ1-2, is DARVTQTPRHKVTEMGQEVTMRCQPILGHNTVFWYRQTMMQGLELLAYFRNRAPLDDSGMPKDRFSAEMPDATLATLKIQPSEPRDSAVYFCASGFSRGWGYTFGSGTRLTVV.